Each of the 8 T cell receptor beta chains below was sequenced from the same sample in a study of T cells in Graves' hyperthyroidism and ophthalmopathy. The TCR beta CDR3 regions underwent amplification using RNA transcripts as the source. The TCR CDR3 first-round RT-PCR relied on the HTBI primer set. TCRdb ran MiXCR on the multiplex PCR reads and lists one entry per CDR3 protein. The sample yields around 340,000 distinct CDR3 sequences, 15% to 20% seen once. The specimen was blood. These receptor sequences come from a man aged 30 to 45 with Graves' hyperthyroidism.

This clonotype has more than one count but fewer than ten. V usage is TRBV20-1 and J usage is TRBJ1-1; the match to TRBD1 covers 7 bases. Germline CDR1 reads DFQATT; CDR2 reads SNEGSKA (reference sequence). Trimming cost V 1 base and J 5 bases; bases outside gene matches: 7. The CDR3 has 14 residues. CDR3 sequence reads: CSARVRGRVTEAFF. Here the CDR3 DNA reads TGCAGTGCTAGAGTTAGGGGGCGGGTTACTGAAGCTTTCTTT.

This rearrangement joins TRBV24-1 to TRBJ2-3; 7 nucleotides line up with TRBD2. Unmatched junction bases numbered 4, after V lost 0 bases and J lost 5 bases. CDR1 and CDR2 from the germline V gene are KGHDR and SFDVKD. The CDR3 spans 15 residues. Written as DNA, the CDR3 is TGTGCCACCAGTGATTTGGCGGGAGATGTAGATACGCAGTATTTT. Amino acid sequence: CATSDLAGDVDTQYF.

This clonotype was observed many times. The chain's CDR3 is CASSFAGRSGQPQHF. The CDR3 coding sequence is TGTGCCAGCAGTTTTGCTGGACGGTCGGGTCAGCCCCAGCATTTT. J is TRBJ1-5 and V is TRBV28; the D is unclear. The V end lost 3 bases, the J end lost 6 bases, and 15 bases lay between the germline ends. The CDR3 consists of 15 residues. Per germline, CDR1 MDHEN and CDR2 SYDVKM.

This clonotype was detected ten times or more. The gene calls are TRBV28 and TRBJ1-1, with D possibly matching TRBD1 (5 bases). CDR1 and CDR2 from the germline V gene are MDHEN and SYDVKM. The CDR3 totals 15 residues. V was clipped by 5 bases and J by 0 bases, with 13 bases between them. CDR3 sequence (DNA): TGTGCCAGCAGTCCGGGGGTAGGCTTGAACACTGAAGCTTTCTTT. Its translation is CASSPGVGLNTEAFF.

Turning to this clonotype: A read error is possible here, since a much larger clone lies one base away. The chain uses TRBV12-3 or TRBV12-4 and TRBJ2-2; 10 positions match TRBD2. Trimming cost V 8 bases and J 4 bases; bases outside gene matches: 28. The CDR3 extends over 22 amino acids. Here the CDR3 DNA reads TGTGCCAGCCGGAAAGGGGGATCTCAGTTTAGCGGGAGGCCCCCGGGCACCGGGGAGCTGTTTTTT. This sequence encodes CASRKGGSQFSGRPPGTGELFF.

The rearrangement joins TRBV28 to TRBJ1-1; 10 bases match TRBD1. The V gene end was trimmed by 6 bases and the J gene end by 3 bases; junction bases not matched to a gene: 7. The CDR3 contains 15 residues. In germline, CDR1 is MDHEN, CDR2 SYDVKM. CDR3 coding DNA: TGTGCCAGCAGGACCGGGACAGGGGTTGACACTGAAGCTTTCTTT. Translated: CASRTGTGVDTEAFF. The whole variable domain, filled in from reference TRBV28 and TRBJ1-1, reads DVKVTQSSRYLVKRTGEKVFLECVQDMDHENMFWYRQDPGLGLRLIYFSYDVKMKEKGDIPEGYSVSREKKERFSLILESASTNQTSMYLCASRTGTGVDTEAFFGQGTRLTVV.

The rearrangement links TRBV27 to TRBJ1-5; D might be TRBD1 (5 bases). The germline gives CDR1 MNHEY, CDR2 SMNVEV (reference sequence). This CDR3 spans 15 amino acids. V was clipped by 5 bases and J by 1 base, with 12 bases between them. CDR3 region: CASSQNGGSNQPQHF. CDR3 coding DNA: TGTGCCAGCAGTCAAAACGGGGGAAGCAATCAGCCCCAGCATTTT.

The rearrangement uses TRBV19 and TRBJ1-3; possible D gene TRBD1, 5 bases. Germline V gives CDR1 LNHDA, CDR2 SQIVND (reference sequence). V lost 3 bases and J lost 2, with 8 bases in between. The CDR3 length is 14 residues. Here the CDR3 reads CASSMMGPGNTIYF. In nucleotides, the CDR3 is TGTGCCAGTAGTATGATGGGGCCTGGAAACACCATATATTTT.